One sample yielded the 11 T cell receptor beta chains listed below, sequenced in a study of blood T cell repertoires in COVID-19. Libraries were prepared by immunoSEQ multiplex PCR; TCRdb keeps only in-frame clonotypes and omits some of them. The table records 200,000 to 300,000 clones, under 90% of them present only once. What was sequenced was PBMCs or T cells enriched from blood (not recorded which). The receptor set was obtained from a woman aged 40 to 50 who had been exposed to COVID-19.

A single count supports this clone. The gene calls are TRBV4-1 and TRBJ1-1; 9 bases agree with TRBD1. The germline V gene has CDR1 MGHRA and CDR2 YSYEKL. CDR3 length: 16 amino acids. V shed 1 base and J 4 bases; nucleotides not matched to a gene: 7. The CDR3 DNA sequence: TGCGCCAGCAGCCAAGTACCCGGACAGGGGTTCACTGAAGCTTTCTTT. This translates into CASSQVPGQGFTEAFF.

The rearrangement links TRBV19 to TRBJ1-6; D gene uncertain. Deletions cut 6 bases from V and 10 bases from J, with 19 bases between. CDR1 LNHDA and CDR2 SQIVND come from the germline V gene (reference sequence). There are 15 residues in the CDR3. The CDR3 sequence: CASRPLGGNGSPLHF. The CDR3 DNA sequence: TGTGCCAGTAGACCCCTAGGAGGTAATGGATCACCCCTCCACTTT.

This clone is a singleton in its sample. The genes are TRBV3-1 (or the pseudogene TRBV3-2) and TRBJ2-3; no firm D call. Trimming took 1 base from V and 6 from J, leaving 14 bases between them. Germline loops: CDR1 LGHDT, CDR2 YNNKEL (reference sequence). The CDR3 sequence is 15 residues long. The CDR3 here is CASSQVGTSIDTQYF. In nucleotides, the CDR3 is TGTGCCAGCAGCCAAGTGGGCACCTCTATTGATACGCAGTATTTT.

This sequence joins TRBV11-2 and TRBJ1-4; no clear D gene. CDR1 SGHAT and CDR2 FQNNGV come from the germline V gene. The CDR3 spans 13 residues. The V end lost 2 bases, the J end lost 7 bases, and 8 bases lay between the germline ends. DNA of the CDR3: TGTGCCAGCAGCTTACCGGGAGTTGAAAAACTGTTTTTT. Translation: CASSLPGVEKLFF.

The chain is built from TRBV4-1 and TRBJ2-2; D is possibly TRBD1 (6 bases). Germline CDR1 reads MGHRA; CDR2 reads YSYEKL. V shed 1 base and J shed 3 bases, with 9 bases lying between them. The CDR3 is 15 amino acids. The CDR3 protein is CASSQGTEDTGELFF. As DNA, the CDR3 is TGCGCCAGCAGCCAAGGGACAGAGGACACCGGGGAGCTGTTTTTT.

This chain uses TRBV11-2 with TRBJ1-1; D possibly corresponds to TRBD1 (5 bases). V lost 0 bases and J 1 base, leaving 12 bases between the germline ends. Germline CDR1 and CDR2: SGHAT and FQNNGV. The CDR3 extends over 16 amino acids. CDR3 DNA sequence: TGTGCCAGCAGCTTAGATATGGCTAGGGGGAACACTGAAGCTTTCTTT. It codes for CASSLDMARGNTEAFF.

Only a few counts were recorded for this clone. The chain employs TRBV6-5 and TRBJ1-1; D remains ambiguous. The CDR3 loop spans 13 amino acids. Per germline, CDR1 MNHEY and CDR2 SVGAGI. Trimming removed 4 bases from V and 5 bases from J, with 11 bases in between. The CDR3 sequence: CASSSFPGTEAFF. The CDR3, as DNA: TGTGCCAGCAGTTCCTTCCCGGGGACTGAAGCTTTCTTT.

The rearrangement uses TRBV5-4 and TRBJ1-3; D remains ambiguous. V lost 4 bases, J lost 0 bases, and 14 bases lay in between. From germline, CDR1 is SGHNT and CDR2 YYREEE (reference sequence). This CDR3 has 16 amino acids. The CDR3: CASSAGGRDSGNTIYF. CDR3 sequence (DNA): TGTGCCAGCAGCGCGGGAGGACGGGACTCTGGAAACACCATATATTTT.

The CDR3 DNA is TGCGCCAGCAAAATTTCCGGGACAGTATTTGAAAAACTGTTTTTT. This translates into CASKISGTVFEKLFF. This rearrangement joins TRBV5-1 to TRBJ1-4; 7 nucleotides agree with TRBD1. This CDR3 comprises 15 residues. The ends lost 6 bases at V and 7 bases at J; junction bases unmatched: 12. The germline V gene encodes CDR1 SGHRS and CDR2 YFSETQ.

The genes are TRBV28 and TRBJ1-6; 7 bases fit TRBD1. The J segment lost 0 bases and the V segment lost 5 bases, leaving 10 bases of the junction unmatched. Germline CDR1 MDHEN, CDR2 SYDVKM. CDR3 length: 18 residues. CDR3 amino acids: CASSELTGSGSYNSPLHF. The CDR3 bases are TGTGCCAGCAGTGAATTGACAGGGTCGGGCTCCTATAATTCACCCCTCCACTTT.

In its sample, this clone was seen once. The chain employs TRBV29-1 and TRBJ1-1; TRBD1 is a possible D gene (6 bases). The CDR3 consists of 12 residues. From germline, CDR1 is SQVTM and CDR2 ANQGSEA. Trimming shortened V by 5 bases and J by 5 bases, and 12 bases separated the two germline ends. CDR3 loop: CSVYRVRTEAFF. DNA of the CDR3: TGCAGCGTTTACAGGGTGCGGACTGAAGCTTTCTTT.